The following is a T cell receptor beta chain sequence with its context. The antigen is not known. The data derive from a study of cytomegalovirus exposure and HLA in healthy donors. Study-wide results and limits: Fewer N-insertions than the roughly 630-donor mean were reportedly shown by an Asian-associated ancestry cluster in a later analysis.

The PCR ran on 60 Vbeta and 13 Jbeta primers. Profiled with immunoSEQ multiplex PCR; TCRdb holds only in-frame clones, not every one. This table holds roughly 290,000 clones, 80% to 90% found once. The V segment lost 10 bases and the J segment 4 bases; nucleotides outside the gene matches: 25. Germline V gene lookup returns CDR1 ENHRY and CDR2 SYGVKD. CDR3 length: 18 amino acids. The genes are TRBV10-3 and TRBJ2-7; TRBD1 aligns across 7 bases. This sequence was found in a woman aged 18 to 35 in good health and CMV-seronegative. Sequenced input: PBMCs. CDR3 sequence (DNA): TGTGCCACCCACCCGGTGTTGGGGAAGGGGGCAACGGGTTACGAGCAGTACTTC. Translation gives CATHPVLGKGATGYEQYF.